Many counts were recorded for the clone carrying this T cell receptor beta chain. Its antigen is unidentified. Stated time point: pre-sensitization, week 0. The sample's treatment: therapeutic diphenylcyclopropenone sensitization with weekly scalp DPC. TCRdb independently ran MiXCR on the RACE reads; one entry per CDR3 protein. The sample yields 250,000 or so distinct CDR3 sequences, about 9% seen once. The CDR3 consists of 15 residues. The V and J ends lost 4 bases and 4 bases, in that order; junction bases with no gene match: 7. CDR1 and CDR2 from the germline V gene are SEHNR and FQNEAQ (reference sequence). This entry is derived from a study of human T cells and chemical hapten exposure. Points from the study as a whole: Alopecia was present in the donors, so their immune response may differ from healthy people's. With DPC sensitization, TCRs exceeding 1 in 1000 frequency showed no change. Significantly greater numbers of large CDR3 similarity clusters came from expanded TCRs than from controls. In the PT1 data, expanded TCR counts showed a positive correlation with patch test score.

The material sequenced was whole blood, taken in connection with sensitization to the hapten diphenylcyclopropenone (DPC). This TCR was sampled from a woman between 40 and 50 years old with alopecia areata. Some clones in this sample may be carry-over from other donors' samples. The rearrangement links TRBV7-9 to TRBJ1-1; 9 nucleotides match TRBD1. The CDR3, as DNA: TGTGCCAGCAGCTCACACGGGACAGGGATCACTGAAGCTTTCTTT. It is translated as CASSSHGTGITEAFF.